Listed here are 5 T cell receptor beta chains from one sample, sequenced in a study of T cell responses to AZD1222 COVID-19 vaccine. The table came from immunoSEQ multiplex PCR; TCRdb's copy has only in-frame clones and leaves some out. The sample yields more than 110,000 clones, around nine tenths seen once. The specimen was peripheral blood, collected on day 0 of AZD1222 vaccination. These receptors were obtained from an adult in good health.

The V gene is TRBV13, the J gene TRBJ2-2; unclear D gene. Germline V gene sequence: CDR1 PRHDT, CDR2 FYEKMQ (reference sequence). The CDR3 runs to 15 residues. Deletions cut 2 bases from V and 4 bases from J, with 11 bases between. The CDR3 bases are TGTGCCAGCAGCTTATCGGGTCTCCCCACCGGGGAGCTGTTTTTT. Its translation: CASSLSGLPTGELFF.

In nucleotides, the CDR3 is TGTGCCAGCAGCCTGAGCGGAGTCTACGAGCAGTACTTC. Protein sequence: CASSLSGVYEQYF. V is TRBV7-9 and J is TRBJ2-7; tentatively, D is TRBD2 (5 bases). The CDR3 spans 13 residues. V was clipped by 5 bases and J by 3 bases, with 11 bases between them. CDR1 SEHNR and CDR2 FQNEAQ come from the germline V gene (reference sequence).

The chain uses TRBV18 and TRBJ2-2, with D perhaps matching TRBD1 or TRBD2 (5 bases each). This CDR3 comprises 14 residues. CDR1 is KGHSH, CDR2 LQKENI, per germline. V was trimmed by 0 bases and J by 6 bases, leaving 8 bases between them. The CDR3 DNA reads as TGTGCCAGCTCACCACCTGGGGACCCCGGGGAGCTGTTTTTT. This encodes CASSPPGDPGELFF.

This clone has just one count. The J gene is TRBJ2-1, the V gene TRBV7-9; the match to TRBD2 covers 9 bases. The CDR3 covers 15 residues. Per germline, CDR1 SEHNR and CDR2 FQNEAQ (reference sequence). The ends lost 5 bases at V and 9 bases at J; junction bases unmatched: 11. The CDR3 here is CASSVGLAGLSEQFF. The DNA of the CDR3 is TGTGCCAGCAGCGTCGGGCTAGCGGGGTTGAGTGAGCAGTTCTTC.

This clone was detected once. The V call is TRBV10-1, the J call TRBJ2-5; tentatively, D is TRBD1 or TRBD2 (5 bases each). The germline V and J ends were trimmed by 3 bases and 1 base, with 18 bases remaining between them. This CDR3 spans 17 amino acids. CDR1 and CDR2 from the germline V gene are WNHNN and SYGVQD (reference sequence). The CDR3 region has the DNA TGCGCCAGCAGTGAAGGTTCGAGGGGTAGCCTCCAAGAGACCCAGTACTTC. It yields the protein CASSEGSRGSLQETQYF.